The 10 T cell receptor beta chains listed next were all sequenced from one sample in a study of blood T cell repertoires in COVID-19. The protocol was immunoSEQ multiplex PCR, while the TCRdb copy is restricted to in-frame clones and leaves out a portion. Of 310,000 or so clones detected, approximately 90% appear once; the ten largest clones hold 8.5% to 12%. Sequencing was performed on PBMCs or T cells enriched from blood (not recorded which). The receptors shown here come from a young woman who had recovered from COVID-19.

The chain employs TRBV18 and TRBJ2-7, with 14 bases that match TRBD2. The CDR3 sequence is 16 residues long. Germline CDR1 and CDR2: KGHSH and LQKENI. J lost 5 bases, V lost 6 bases, and 9 bases had no gene match. CDR3 sequence reads: CASSLGLAGAGNEQYF. The CDR3 DNA reads as TGTGCCAGCTCCCTGGGACTAGCGGGGGCTGGGAACGAGCAGTACTTC.

The chain combines TRBV27 with TRBJ2-1, with TRBD2 as a possible D gene (5 bases). The V gene lost 5 bases and the J gene lost 0 bases, with 17 bases spanning the gap. Germline V gene lookup returns CDR1 MNHEY and CDR2 SMNVEV (reference sequence). The CDR3 sequence is 17 residues long. The CDR3 DNA is TGTGCCAGCAGTCTTGAACTTCTAGGGAGCTCCTACAATGAGCAGTTCTTC. Residues: CASSLELLGSSYNEQFF.

This clone was detected only a few times. This chain joins TRBV6-6 and TRBJ2-7, with 10 bases that match TRBD1. The CDR3 covers 14 residues. Germline CDR1 reads MNHNY; CDR2 reads SVGAGI (reference sequence). The V and J ends lost 5 bases and 4 bases, in that order; junction bases with no gene match: 5. CDR3 residues: CASSPGTGVYEQYF. CDR3 coding DNA: TGTGCCAGCAGTCCCGGGACAGGGGTTTACGAGCAGTACTTC.

J is TRBJ2-1 and V is TRBV24-1, with 10 nucleotides matching TRBD2. CDR1 is KGHDR, CDR2 SFDVKD, per germline. Unmatched junction bases numbered 4, after V lost 4 bases and J lost 5 bases. The CDR3 is made up of 15 amino acids. The CDR3 reads CATSDRTSGNNEQFF. In DNA form, the CDR3 reads TGTGCCACCAGTGACCGGACTAGCGGTAACAATGAGCAGTTCTTC.

V is TRBV10-3 and J is TRBJ2-2; 8 nucleotides match TRBD2. Germline-derived CDR1 and CDR2 are ENHRY and SYGVKD. The CDR3 length is 15 residues. V trimming: 2 bases; J trimming: 6 bases; junction bases outside the gene matches: 5. CDR3 sequence reads: CAISEREGSPGELFF. DNA of the CDR3: TGTGCCATCAGTGAGCGGGAGGGTAGCCCCGGGGAGCTGTTTTTT.

The genes are TRBV5-1 and TRBJ2-5; 7 bases are a match to TRBD1. The length of the CDR3 is 15 residues. Germline assignment: CDR1 SGHRS and CDR2 YFSETQ. J gave up 3 bases and V 2 bases, and 7 bases lay outside the gene matches. CDR3 residues: CASSLGDREKETQYF. As DNA, the CDR3 is TGCGCCAGCAGCTTAGGCGACAGGGAAAAAGAGACCCAGTACTTC.

The V call is TRBV18, the J call TRBJ1-1; no clear D gene. Deletions cut 3 bases from V and 0 bases from J, with 8 bases between. The CDR3 consists of 14 residues. The germline V gene has CDR1 KGHSH and CDR2 LQKENI. The CDR3 DNA sequence: TGTGCCAGCTCACCTTCCCGGGTGAACACTGAAGCTTTCTTT. Translation: CASSPSRVNTEAFF.

The chain links TRBV27 to TRBJ2-1; 7 nucleotides agree with TRBD1. This CDR3 comprises 15 residues. Losses at the gene ends were 2 bases for V and 3 bases for J; bases not matched to a gene: 4. The germline V gene encodes CDR1 MNHEY and CDR2 SMNVEV (reference sequence). The chain's CDR3 is CASSLQDRVYNEQFF. CDR3 nucleotides: TGTGCCAGCAGTTTACAAGACAGGGTCTACAATGAGCAGTTCTTC.

The rearrangement joins TRBV9 to TRBJ2-2, with D uncertain. Germline lookup yields CDR1 SGDLS and CDR2 YYNGEE. CDR3 length: 14 amino acids. The germline V and J ends were trimmed by 0 bases and 6 bases, with 9 bases remaining between them. The CDR3 sequence is CASSVDGRAGELFF. DNA of the CDR3: TGTGCCAGCAGCGTAGATGGTCGGGCCGGGGAGCTGTTTTTT. Complete variable domain (other parts from reference TRBV9 and TRBJ2-2): DSGVTQTPKHLITATGQRVTLRCSPRSGDLSVYWYQQSLDQGLQFLIQYYNGEERAKGNILERFSAQQFPDLHSELNLSSLELGDSALYFCASSVDGRAGELFFGEGSRLTVL.

The CDR3 DNA sequence: TGTGCCACCAGCAGAAGCAACCTGACAGGGACGGGGACCCAGTACTTC. Translation gives CATSRSNLTGTGTQYF. This chain joins TRBV15 and TRBJ2-5; 7 nucleotides align to TRBD1. Germline values: CDR1 LNHNV, CDR2 YYDKDF (reference sequence). With V trimmed by 2 bases and J by 7 bases, 13 bases remained unmatched. This CDR3 is built from 16 residues.